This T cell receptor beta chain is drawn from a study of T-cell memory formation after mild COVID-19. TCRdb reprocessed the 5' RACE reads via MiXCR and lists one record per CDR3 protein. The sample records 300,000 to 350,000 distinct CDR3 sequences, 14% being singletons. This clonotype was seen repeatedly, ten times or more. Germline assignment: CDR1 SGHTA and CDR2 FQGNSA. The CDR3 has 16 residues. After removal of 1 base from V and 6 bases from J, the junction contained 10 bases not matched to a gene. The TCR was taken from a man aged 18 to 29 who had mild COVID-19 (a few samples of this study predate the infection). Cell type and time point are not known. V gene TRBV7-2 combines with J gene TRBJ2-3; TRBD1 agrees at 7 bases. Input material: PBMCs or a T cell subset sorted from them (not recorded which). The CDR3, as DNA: TGTGCCAGCAGCTTAGGTGGCAGGGGGTGGACGGATACGCAGTATTTT. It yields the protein CASSLGGRGWTDTQYF.